This passage covers 20 T cell receptor beta chains from one sample sequenced in a study of shared clonotypes between healthy human individuals. Clones were read by immunoSEQ multiplex PCR, and TCRdb kept only the in-frame ones, dropping some. In the table there are about 1.1 million clones, 75% to 85% of which are singletons. The specimen was memory CD4+ T cells from PBMCs. Noted subset: CD45RA-negative fraction. The source is a man aged 18 to 30 in good health. Some clones in this sample may be carry-over from other donors' samples.

The rearrangement joins TRBV28 to TRBJ1-4; unclear D gene. Germline V lookup: CDR1 MDHEN, CDR2 SYDVKM. This CDR3 has 14 residues. V was cut by 3 bases and J by 8 bases, with 13 bases left in between. CDR3 bases: TGTGCCAGCAGTTTTGTGGGGATTGGAGAAAAACTGTTTTTT. It encodes CASSFVGIGEKLFF. The full variable domain, in which reference TRBV28 and TRBJ1-4 provide the parts outside the CDR3, is DVKVTQSSRYLVKRTGEKVFLECVQDMDHENMFWYRQDPGLGLRLIYFSYDVKMKEKGDIPEGYSVSREKKERFSLILESASTNQTSMYLCASSFVGIGEKLFFGSGTQLSVL.

Many counts were recorded for this clone. At the DNA level, this CDR3 is encoded by other sequences in the same sample as well. The chain recombines TRBV2 with TRBJ2-7, with 8 bases matching TRBD1. The CDR3 runs 14 residues. Germline V gene data show CDR1 as SNHLY and CDR2 as FYNNEI. J was trimmed by 3 bases and V by 8 bases; bases with no gene match: 9. The CDR3 DNA sequence: TGTGCCAGCGACTCCGGACAGGGACACTACGAGCAGTACTTC. It is translated as CASDSGQGHYEQYF. Together with reference TRBV2 and TRBJ2-7, the CDR3 gives the full variable domain: EPEVTQTPSHQVTQMGQEVILRCVPISNHLYFYWYRQILGQKVEFLVSFYNNEISEKSEIFDDQFSVERPDGSNFTLKIRSTKLEDSAMYFCASDSGQGHYEQYFGPGTRLTVT.

The V and J genes are TRBV5-6 and TRBJ1-3; D unclear. Germline V gene sequence: CDR1 SGHDT, CDR2 YYEEEE. V was clipped by 4 bases and J by 4 bases, with 6 bases between them. This CDR3 comprises 12 residues. DNA of the CDR3: TGTGCCAGCAGCCAGGACGGAAACACCATATATTTT. It codes for CASSQDGNTIYF.

This clone has only one observation. This chain uses TRBV4-1 with TRBJ2-5; D is uncertain. The CDR3 spans 15 residues. Germline values: CDR1 MGHRA, CDR2 YSYEKL. The V gene lost 1 base and the J gene lost 2 bases, with 11 bases spanning the gap. The CDR3 spells CASSQGIGQQETQYF. As DNA, the CDR3 is TGCGCCAGCAGCCAAGGTATTGGCCAGCAAGAGACCCAGTACTTC.

V and J are TRBV21-1 and TRBJ2-7. TRBV21-1 is annotated as a pseudogene. The CDR3 spans 16 residues. CDR3 in DNA: TGTGCCAGCAGCAAAGTTACGGCCAGTTACTGCTACGAGCAGTACTTC. Protein: CASSKVTASYCYEQYF.

This chain uses TRBV28 with TRBJ2-7, with D unclear. This CDR3 comprises 14 residues. Germline loops: CDR1 MDHEN, CDR2 SYDVKM. V shed 6 bases and J shed 0 bases, with 12 bases lying between them. CDR3 sequence: CASRLMQSSYEQYF. The CDR3, as DNA: TGTGCCAGCAGACTCATGCAGAGCTCCTACGAGCAGTACTTC. The variable domain in full, with the rest retrieved from reference TRBV28 and TRBJ2-7, is DVKVTQSSRYLVKRTGEKVFLECVQDMDHENMFWYRQDPGLGLRLIYFSYDVKMKEKGDIPEGYSVSREKKERFSLILESASTNQTSMYLCASRLMQSSYEQYFGPGTRLTVT.

The chain couples TRBV10-3 to TRBJ1-1; no firm D call. The CDR3 loop spans 12 amino acids. Germline V gene sequence: CDR1 ENHRY, CDR2 SYGVKD. The V gene lost 0 bases and the J gene lost 7 bases, with 6 bases spanning the gap. The chain's CDR3 is CAISESIREAFF. Written as DNA, the CDR3 is TGTGCCATCAGTGAGTCGATACGTGAAGCTTTCTTT.

This chain links TRBV12-1 with TRBJ1-4. TRBV12-1 is a pseudogene segment. This CDR3 has 16 residues. CDR3 protein: CASSLKERGHNEKPFF. The CDR3 coding sequence is TGTGCCAGCAGCTTAAAAGAGCGCGGGCATAATGAAAAACCGTTTTTT.

Turning to this clone: As the CDR3 is not closed by the conserved phenylalanine or tryptophan, this likely results from a read error. CDR3 in amino acids: CASSVVNSGGYTL. Written as DNA, the CDR3 is TGTGCCAGCAGTGTGGTAAATTCCGGGGGCTACACCCTC. This chain links TRBV2 with TRBJ1-2; no clear D gene. V was trimmed by 4 bases and J by 8 bases, leaving 14 bases between them. Germline CDR1 reads SNHLY; CDR2 reads FYNNEI. The length of the CDR3 is 13 residues.

With respect to this clone: A read error is possible here, since a much larger clone lies one base away. The chain couples TRBV27 to TRBJ2-2, with 8 bases matching TRBD1. J was trimmed by 7 bases and V by 5 bases; bases with no gene match: 6. The CDR3 sequence is 14 residues long. Germline assignment: CDR1 MNHEY and CDR2 SMNVEV (reference sequence). CDR3 region: CASSPQGAGGELFF. DNA for the CDR3: TGTGCCAGCAGTCCCCAGGGGGCGGGCGGGGAGCTGTTTTTT.

This clone was detected only a few times. V and J are TRBV19 and TRBJ1-4, with a weak D call TRBD1 (5 bases). The ends were cut back, 10 bases at V and 0 bases at J, with 12 bases in the middle. The CDR3 has 14 amino acids. From germline, CDR1 is LNHDA and CDR2 SQIVND (reference sequence). CDR3 in DNA: TGTGCCACCCAAGGGACGGCAACTAATGAAAAACTGTTTTTT. It specifies CATQGTATNEKLFF.

This chain links TRBV28 with TRBJ2-7, with D possibly matching TRBD2 (5 bases). Germline values: CDR1 MDHEN, CDR2 SYDVKM. Trimming took off 5 bases at V and 0 bases at J, with 14 bases between the two ends. This CDR3 has 15 amino acids. CDR3 nucleotide sequence: TGTGCCAGCAGTGCCCAGGACTGGAACTCCTACGAGCAGTACTTC. It yields the protein CASSAQDWNSYEQYF.

The chain carries TRBV7-9 and TRBJ1-1; 12 bases align to TRBD1. Trimming cost V 0 bases and J 4 bases; bases outside gene matches: 12. CDR1 SEHNR and CDR2 FQNEAQ come from the germline V gene (reference sequence). The CDR3 extends over 19 amino acids. The CDR3 region has the DNA TGTGCCAGCAGCTTAGCCCATGCCGGGACAGGGGGCGCGGGCACTGAAGCTTTCTTT. Protein product: CASSLAHAGTGGAGTEAFF.

V gene TRBV2 combines with J gene TRBJ2-7; D is uncertain. The CDR3 totals 16 residues. Germline loops: CDR1 SNHLY, CDR2 FYNNEI. Trimming took off 4 bases at V and 7 bases at J, with 23 bases between the two ends. CDR3 coding DNA: TGTGCCAGCAGTGTACTTTCAGGAGACTCATCTAGAGAGCAGTACTTC. As protein: CASSVLSGDSSREQYF.

V and J are TRBV7-3 and TRBJ2-3; D not certain. The CDR3 spans 14 residues. Trimming took off 3 bases at V and 4 bases at J, with 11 bases between the two ends. Germline CDR1 reads SGHTA; CDR2 reads FQGTGA. The CDR3 spells CASSFLSTADTQYF. The CDR3 DNA is TGTGCCAGCAGCTTCCTGTCGACCGCAGATACGCAGTATTTT. Based on the CDR3 plus reference TRBV7-3 and TRBJ2-3, the full variable domain is GAGVSQTPSNKVTEKGKYVELRCDPISGHTALYWYRQSLGQGPEFLIYFQGTGAADDSGLPNDRFFAVRPEGSVSTLKIQRTERGDSAVYLCASSFLSTADTQYFGPGTRLTVL.

The V call is TRBV18, the J call TRBJ2-7, with 7 positions matching TRBD1. The CDR3 spans 14 residues. Per the germline V gene, CDR1 is KGHSH and CDR2 is LQKENI. V shed 3 bases, J shed 1 base, and the junction held 3 bases outside the gene matches. DNA for the CDR3: TGTGCCAGCTCACCCGCGACAGGGTCCTACGAGCAGTACTTC. This encodes CASSPATGSYEQYF.

The chain uses TRBV11-2 and TRBJ1-1; maybe TRBD1 (6 bases). CDR3 size: 15 residues. V lost 4 bases and J lost 6, with 18 bases in between. Germline-derived CDR1 and CDR2 are SGHAT and FQNNGV. The CDR3 region has the DNA TGTGCCAGCAGCTCAATGTCGGACAGTTCTGCTGAAGCTTTCTTT. Translated: CASSSMSDSSAEAFF.

The chain employs TRBV7-9 and TRBJ2-1; either TRBD1 or TRBD2 may fit D (5 bases each). V lost 1 base and J lost 8, with 18 bases in between. The CDR3 extends over 16 amino acids. The germline gives CDR1 SEHNR, CDR2 FQNEAQ (reference sequence). CDR3 sequence: CASSLVSWGWVDEQFF. Written as DNA, the CDR3 is TGTGCCAGCAGCTTAGTTTCTTGGGGGTGGGTAGATGAGCAGTTCTTC.

V is TRBV2 and J is TRBJ1-1; no reliable D call. The V and J ends lost 8 bases and 8 bases respectively, with 15 bases between them. The CDR3 contains 12 residues. The germline V gene encodes CDR1 SNHLY and CDR2 FYNNEI. In nucleotides, the CDR3 is TGTGCCAGCGAGGGTAATCGAGCGGAAGCTTTCTTT. Its protein is CASEGNRAEAFF.

This chain uses TRBV2 with TRBJ2-7, with TRBD2 matching 7 bases. CDR3 size: 16 residues. Germline V CDR1 and CDR2: SNHLY, FYNNEI. V was pared by 2 bases and J by 7 bases, with 14 bases of the junction left unmatched. The chain's CDR3 is CASSEWGRGVVGEQYF. In nucleotides, the CDR3 is TGTGCCAGCAGTGAATGGGGGAGGGGCGTCGTGGGGGAGCAGTACTTC.